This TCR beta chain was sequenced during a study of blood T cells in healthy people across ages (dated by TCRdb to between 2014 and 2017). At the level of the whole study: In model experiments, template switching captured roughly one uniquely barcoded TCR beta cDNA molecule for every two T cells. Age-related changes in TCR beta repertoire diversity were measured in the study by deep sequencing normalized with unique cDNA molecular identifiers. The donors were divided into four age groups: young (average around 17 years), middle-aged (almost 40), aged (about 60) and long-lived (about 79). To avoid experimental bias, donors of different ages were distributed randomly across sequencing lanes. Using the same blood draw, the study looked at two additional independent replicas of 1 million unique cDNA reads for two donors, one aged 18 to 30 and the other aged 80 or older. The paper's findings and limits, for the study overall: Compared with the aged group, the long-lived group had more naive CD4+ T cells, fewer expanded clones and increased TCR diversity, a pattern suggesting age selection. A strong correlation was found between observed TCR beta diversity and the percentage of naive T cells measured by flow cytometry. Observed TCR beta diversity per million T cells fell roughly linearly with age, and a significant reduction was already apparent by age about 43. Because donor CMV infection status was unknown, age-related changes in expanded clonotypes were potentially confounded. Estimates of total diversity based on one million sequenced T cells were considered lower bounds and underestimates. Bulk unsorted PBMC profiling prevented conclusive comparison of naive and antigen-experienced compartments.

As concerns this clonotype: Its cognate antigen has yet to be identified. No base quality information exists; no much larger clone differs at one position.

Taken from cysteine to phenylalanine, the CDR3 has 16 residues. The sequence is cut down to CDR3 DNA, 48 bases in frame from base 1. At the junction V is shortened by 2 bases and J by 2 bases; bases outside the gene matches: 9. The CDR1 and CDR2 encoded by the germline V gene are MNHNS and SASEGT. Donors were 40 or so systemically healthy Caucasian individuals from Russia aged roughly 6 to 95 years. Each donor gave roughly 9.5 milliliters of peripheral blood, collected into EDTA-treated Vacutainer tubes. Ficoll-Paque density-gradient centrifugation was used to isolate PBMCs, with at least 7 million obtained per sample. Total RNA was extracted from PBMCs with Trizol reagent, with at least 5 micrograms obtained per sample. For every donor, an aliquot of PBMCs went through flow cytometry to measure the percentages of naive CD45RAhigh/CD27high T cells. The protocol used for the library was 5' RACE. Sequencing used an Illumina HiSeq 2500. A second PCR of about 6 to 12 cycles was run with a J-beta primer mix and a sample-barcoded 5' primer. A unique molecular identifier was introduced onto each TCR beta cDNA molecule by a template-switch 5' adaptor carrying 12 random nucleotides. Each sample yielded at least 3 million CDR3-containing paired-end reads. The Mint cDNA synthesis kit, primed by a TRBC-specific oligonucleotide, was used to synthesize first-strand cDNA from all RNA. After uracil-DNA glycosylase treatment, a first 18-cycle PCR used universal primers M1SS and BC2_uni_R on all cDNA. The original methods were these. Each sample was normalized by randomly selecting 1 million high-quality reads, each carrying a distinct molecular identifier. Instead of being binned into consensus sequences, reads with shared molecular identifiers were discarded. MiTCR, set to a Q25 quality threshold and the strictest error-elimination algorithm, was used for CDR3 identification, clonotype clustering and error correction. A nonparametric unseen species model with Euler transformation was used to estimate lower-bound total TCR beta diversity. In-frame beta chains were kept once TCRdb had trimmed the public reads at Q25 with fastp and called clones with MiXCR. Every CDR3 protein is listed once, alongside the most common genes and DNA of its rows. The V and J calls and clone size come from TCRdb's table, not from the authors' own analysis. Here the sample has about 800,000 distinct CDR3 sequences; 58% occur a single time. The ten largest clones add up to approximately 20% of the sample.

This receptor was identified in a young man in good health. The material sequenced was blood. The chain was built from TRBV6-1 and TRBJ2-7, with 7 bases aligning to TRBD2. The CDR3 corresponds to CASSEWVLAGAYEQYF. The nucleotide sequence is TGTGCCAGCAGTGAATGGGTCCTTGCGGGGGCCTACGAGCAGTACTTC.